What follows are 19 T cell receptor beta chains derived from one specimen sequenced in a study of cytomegalovirus exposure and HLA in healthy donors. The PCR ran on 60 Vbeta and 13 Jbeta primers. Measured with immunoSEQ multiplex PCR; TCRdb has only the in-frame clones, and not every one. In the table there are 100,000 to 150,000 clones, around 80% of which are singletons. What was sequenced was PBMCs. The receptor source for this set is a woman in her 50s in good health and CMV-seronegative.

This chain joins TRBV9 and TRBJ2-2; D may be TRBD1 (5 bases). V lost 4 bases and J 0 bases, leaving 22 bases between the germline ends. Germline V lookup: CDR1 SGDLS, CDR2 YYNGEE. The CDR3 is made up of 19 amino acids. The CDR3 here is CASSPLNRQGRSNTGELFF. The DNA for the CDR3 is TGTGCCAGCAGCCCCCTTAATCGGCAGGGCCGTTCGAACACCGGGGAGCTGTTTTTT.

The genes are TRBV7-2 and TRBJ2-7, with TRBD2 identical over 7 bases. V was clipped by 3 bases and J by 3 bases; unmatched bases: 8. In germline, CDR1 is SGHTA, CDR2 FQGNSA. CDR3 size: 15 residues. The CDR3 protein is CASSLAGLGDYEQYF. The CDR3 DNA follows: TGTGCCAGCAGCTTGGCAGGACTAGGGGACTACGAGCAGTACTTC.

V usage is TRBV13 and J usage is TRBJ2-3, with D maybe TRBD1 (5 bases). Germline CDR1 PRHDT, CDR2 FYEKMQ (reference sequence). The CDR3 has 14 amino acids. Trimming took 5 bases from V and 7 from J, leaving 16 bases between them. This CDR3 is CASSPRVSSHTQYF. CDR3 nucleotide sequence: TGTGCCAGCAGCCCCAGGGTTTCGTCCCATACGCAGTATTTT.

This chain uses TRBV5-1 with TRBJ2-1; TRBD2 is a possible D gene (5 bases). The CDR3 is 12 amino acids. Germline lookup yields CDR1 SGHRS and CDR2 YFSETQ. The ends were cut back, 4 bases at V and 7 bases at J, with 9 bases in the middle. CDR3 sequence: CASSPGWNEQFF. The CDR3 nucleotides are TGCGCCAGCAGCCCGGGATGGAATGAGCAGTTCTTC.

The rearrangement uses TRBV5-4 and TRBJ2-1; 8 bases are shared with TRBD2. Germline V gene sequence: CDR1 SGHNT, CDR2 YYREEE (reference sequence). The CDR3 has 15 amino acids. The V and J ends lost 0 bases and 9 bases, in that order; junction bases with no gene match: 8. CDR3 coding DNA: TGTGCCAGCAGCTTGGCCGGGAGGGAGTTGGGTGAGCAGTTCTTC. Amino acids: CASSLAGRELGEQFF.

The CDR3 here is CASSRSGLAETQYF. CDR3 nucleotides: TGTGCCAGCAGCCGATCCGGACTAGCGGAGACCCAGTACTTC. The J gene is TRBJ2-5, the V gene TRBV14; 9 bases match TRBD2. The J segment lost 5 bases and the V segment lost 4 bases, leaving 5 bases of the junction unmatched. Germline values: CDR1 SGHDN, CDR2 FVKESK. The CDR3 runs 14 residues.

This chain joins TRBV28 and TRBJ2-7; 7 positions match TRBD2. This CDR3 comprises 14 residues. V lost 5 bases and J lost 2; bases outside the gene matches: 6. Germline CDR1 and CDR2: MDHEN and SYDVKM. CDR3 in amino acids: CASSGAGPTYEQYF. The CDR3 DNA reads as TGTGCCAGCAGTGGAGCGGGACCGACCTACGAGCAGTACTTC.

This clone came up once. J is TRBJ1-5 and V is TRBV4-1, with TRBD1 matching 7 bases. The CDR3 consists of 15 residues. Unmatched junction bases numbered 8, after V lost 2 bases and J lost 7 bases. The germline V gene has CDR1 MGHRA and CDR2 YSYEKL. The CDR3 sequence: CASSQYDRAGQPQHF. CDR3 in DNA: TGCGCCAGCAGCCAATATGACAGGGCCGGGCAGCCCCAGCATTTT.

This chain joins TRBV7-3 and TRBJ1-2, with D uncertain. CDR3 length: 14 amino acids. CDR1 is SGHTA and CDR2 is FQGTGA in the germline V gene. V lost 5 bases to trimming and J lost 4 bases, with 14 bases between them. The CDR3 protein is CASSLEGRTYGYTF. As DNA, the CDR3 is TGTGCCAGCAGCCTGGAGGGCAGGACCTATGGCTACACCTTC.

This clone has a single count. V and J are TRBV15 and TRBJ1-5; 7 nucleotides agree with TRBD1. The V gene end was trimmed by 0 bases and the J gene end by 0 bases; junction bases not matched to a gene: 8. CDR3 length: 18 amino acids. Germline assignment: CDR1 LNHNV and CDR2 YYDKDF (reference sequence). The CDR3, as DNA: TGTGCCACCAGCAGAGACCCAGGGACAGTGTATAGCAATCAGCCCCAGCATTTT. Translated, it gives CATSRDPGTVYSNQPQHF.

In its sample, this clone was seen once. The chain uses TRBV4-2 and TRBJ2-5, with TRBD2 matching 9 bases. The trim removed 0 bases at V and 0 bases at J, leaving 2 bases unmatched. Germline V gives CDR1 LGHNA, CDR2 YNFKEQ. The length of the CDR3 is 16 residues. The CDR3 DNA is TGTGCCAGCAGCCAAGAATCTAGCGGGAACCAAGAGACCCAGTACTTC. Its protein product is CASSQESSGNQETQYF.

This chain uses TRBV6-6 with TRBJ2-2, with TRBD2 as a possible D gene (5 bases). V was pared by 8 bases and J by 4 bases, with 14 bases between. CDR1 MNHNY and CDR2 SVGAGI come from the germline V gene (reference sequence). The CDR3 sequence is 14 residues long. The CDR3 region is CASPRRGGTGELFF. Written as DNA, the CDR3 is TGTGCCAGCCCTCGCCGGGGTGGCACCGGGGAGCTGTTTTTT.

V usage is TRBV29-1 and J usage is TRBJ2-7, with D perhaps matching TRBD1 (6 bases). The CDR3 is 14 residues long. CDR1 is SQVTM, CDR2 ANQGSEA, per germline. Trimming removed 3 bases at V and 3 bases at J, with 15 bases between. The CDR3 DNA reads as TGCAGCGTTGAGAGACCGGGACATCACTACGAGCAGTACTTC. This gives the protein CSVERPGHHYEQYF.

The chain is built from TRBV29-1 and TRBJ1-3, with TRBD1 identical over 8 bases. The CDR3 spans 14 residues. The germline CDR1 and CDR2 sequences are SQVTM and ANQGSEA. The V segment lost 5 bases and the J segment 2 bases; nucleotides outside the gene matches: 5. CDR3 bases: TGCAGCGTTCTGACAGGGGCAGCTGGAAACACCATATATTTT. The encoded protein is CSVLTGAAGNTIYF.

This clone was observed once. V and J are TRBV5-4 and TRBJ1-2; perhaps TRBD1 as D (6 bases). Trimming removed 2 bases from V and 7 bases from J, with 18 bases in between. Per the germline V gene, CDR1 is SGHNT and CDR2 is YYREEE (reference sequence). The CDR3 loop spans 15 amino acids. CDR3 coding DNA: TGTGCCAGCAGCTTAACAGGGAGGGCTCGCTCTGGCTACACCTTC. Translating it yields CASSLTGRARSGYTF.

The V and J genes are TRBV27 and TRBJ2-7; D gene unclear. The length of the CDR3 is 13 residues. V was clipped by 5 bases and J by 6 bases, with 14 bases between them. CDR1 is MNHEY, CDR2 SMNVEV, per germline (reference sequence). The CDR3 sequence: CASSPSLLFEQYF. The CDR3 nucleotides are TGTGCCAGCAGTCCTTCTCTCCTCTTCGAGCAGTACTTC.

The chain is built from TRBV2 and TRBJ2-5, with 7 bases aligning to TRBD1. The germline gives CDR1 SNHLY, CDR2 FYNNEI. Unmatched junction bases numbered 14, after V lost 4 bases and J lost 3 bases. This CDR3 has 17 amino acids. The CDR3 reads CASSGFKTGPIKETQYF. DNA for the CDR3: TGTGCCAGCAGTGGATTTAAGACAGGGCCCATTAAAGAGACCCAGTACTTC.

The rearrangement links TRBV27 to TRBJ2-3, with D possibly being TRBD2 (6 bases). In germline, CDR1 is MNHEY, CDR2 SMNVEV (reference sequence). V was trimmed by 7 bases and J by 3 bases, leaving 11 bases between them. This CDR3 spans 13 amino acids. The CDR3 DNA reads as TGTGCCAGCATTGGGGGGATTACAGATACGCAGTATTTT. Amino acids: CASIGGITDTQYF.

This sequence joins TRBV9 and TRBJ2-4, with 7 bases fitting TRBD1. The CDR3 spans 16 residues. CDR1 SGDLS and CDR2 YYNGEE come from the germline V gene. After removal of 4 bases from V and 6 bases from J, the junction contained 13 bases not matched to a gene. CDR3 in amino acids: CASSTLARGFLNIQYF. CDR3 bases: TGTGCCAGCAGCACATTAGCCAGGGGGTTTTTAAACATTCAGTACTTC.